This T cell receptor (beta chain) appears in the sequencing data of a study of T-cell memory formation after mild COVID-19. Constant-segment primers served in 5'RACE that generated TCR alpha and TCR beta cDNA libraries bearing sample barcodes and UMIs. MiXCR, run by TCRdb on the 5' RACE reads, gives a single entry per CDR3 protein. The table shows about 130,000 distinct CDR3 sequences, with approximately 16% occurring only once. Study observations and caveats: A second wave expanding day 15 to 37 was CD4+-biased; contracting clones were balanced. Pre-infection memory contained some responding clones, which suggested that cross-reactive memory had joined. There was no confirmation that second-wave clones peaking on day 37 were SARS-CoV-2 specific.

Only a few counts were recorded for this clonotype. No antigen is known for it. The sequence was collected from an adult woman who had mild COVID-19 (a few samples of this study predate the infection). Cell type and time point are not known. The sequencing sample was made of PBMCs or a T cell subset sorted from them (not recorded which).

CDR3 in DNA: TGTGCCAGCAGCCCAGGGTCAGGGATGTACAATGAGCAGTTCTTC. Translation: CASSPGSGMYNEQFF. The chain has TRBV7-6 and TRBJ2-1, with TRBD1 as a possible D gene (5 bases). V lost 5 bases and J lost 4, with 15 bases in between. Germline V gene lookup returns CDR1 SGHVS and CDR2 FNYEAQ. The CDR3 covers 15 residues. Full variable domain (rest looked up from reference TRBV7-6 and TRBJ2-1): GAGVSQSPRYKVTKRGQDVALRCDPISGHVSLYWYRQALGQGPEFLTYFNYEAQQDKSGLPNDRFSAERPEGSISTLTIQRTEQRDSAMYRCASSPGSGMYNEQFFGPGTRLTVL.